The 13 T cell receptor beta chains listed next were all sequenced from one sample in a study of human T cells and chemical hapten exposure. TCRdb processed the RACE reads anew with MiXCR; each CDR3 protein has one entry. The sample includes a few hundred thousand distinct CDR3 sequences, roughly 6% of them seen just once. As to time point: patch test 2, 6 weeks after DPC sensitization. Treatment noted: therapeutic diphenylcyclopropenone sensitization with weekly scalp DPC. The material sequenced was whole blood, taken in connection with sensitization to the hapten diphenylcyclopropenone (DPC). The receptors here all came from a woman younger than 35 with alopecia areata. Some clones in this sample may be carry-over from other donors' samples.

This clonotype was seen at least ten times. This CDR3 reads CASSEDTFFPQPQHF. CDR3 DNA sequence: TGTGCCAGCAGCGAGGACACCTTCTTTCCTCAGCCCCAGCATTTT. The V and J genes are TRBV7-9 and TRBJ1-5; TRBD1 might be the D (5 bases). There are 15 residues in the CDR3. Germline CDR1 SEHNR, CDR2 FQNEAQ (reference sequence). V lost 5 bases to trimming and J lost 6 bases, with 17 bases between them.

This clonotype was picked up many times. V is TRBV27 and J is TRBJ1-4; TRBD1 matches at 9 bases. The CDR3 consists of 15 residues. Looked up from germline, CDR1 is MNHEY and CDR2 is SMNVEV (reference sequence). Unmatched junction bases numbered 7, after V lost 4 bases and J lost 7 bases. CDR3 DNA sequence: TGTGCCAGCAGTTCTTATGGGACAGGGAGTGAAAAACTGTTTTTT. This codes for CASSSYGTGSEKLFF.

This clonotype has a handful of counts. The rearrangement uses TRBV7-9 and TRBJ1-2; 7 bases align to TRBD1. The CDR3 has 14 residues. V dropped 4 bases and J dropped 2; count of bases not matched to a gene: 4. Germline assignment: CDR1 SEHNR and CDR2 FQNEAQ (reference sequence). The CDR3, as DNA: TGTGCCAGCAGCTATTGGGACAGAAACTATGGCTACACCTTC. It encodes CASSYWDRNYGYTF.

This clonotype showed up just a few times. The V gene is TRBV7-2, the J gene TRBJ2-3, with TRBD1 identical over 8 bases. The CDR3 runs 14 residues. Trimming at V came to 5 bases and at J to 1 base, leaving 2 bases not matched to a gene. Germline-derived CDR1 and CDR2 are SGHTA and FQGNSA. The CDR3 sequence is CASSEGQGTDTQYF. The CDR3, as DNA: TGTGCCAGCAGCGAGGGACAGGGCACAGATACGCAGTATTTT.

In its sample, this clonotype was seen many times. The CDR3 sequence is CASSVSAVGNQPQHF. The CDR3 DNA reads TGTGCCAGCAGCGTATCAGCCGTGGGCAATCAGCCCCAGCATTTT. The genes are TRBV9 and TRBJ1-5; unclear D gene. This CDR3 comprises 15 residues. Germline-derived CDR1 and CDR2 are SGDLS and YYNGEE. Between the trimmed V and J ends, which lost 1 base and 2 bases, there was a span of 10 bases.

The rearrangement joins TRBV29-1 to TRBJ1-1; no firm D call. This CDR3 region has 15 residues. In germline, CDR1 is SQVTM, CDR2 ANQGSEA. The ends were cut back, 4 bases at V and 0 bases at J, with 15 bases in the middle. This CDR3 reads CSVVPIHSMNTEAFF. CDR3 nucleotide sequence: TGCAGCGTTGTTCCCATCCACAGTATGAACACTGAAGCTTTCTTT.

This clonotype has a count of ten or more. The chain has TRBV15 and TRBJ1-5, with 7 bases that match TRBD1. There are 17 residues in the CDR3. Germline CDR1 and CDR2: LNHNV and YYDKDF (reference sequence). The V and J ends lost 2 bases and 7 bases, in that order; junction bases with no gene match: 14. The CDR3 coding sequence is TGTGCCACCAGCAGATCCCCTGGAGGGGGCGCGAAACAGCCCCAGCATTTT. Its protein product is CATSRSPGGGAKQPQHF.

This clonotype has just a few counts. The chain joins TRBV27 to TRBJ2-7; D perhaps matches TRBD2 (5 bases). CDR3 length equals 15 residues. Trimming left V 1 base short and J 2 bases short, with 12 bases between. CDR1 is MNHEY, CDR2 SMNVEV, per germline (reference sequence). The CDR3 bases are TGTGCCAGCAGTTTATTGGCGAGGGCAGCCTACGAGCAGTACTTC. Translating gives CASSLLARAAYEQYF.

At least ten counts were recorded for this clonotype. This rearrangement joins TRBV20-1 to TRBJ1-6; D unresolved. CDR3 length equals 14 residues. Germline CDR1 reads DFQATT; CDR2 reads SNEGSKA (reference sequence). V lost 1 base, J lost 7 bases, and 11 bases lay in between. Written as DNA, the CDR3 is TGCAGTGCTAGAGGAGACTCTACAAATTCACCCCTCCACTTT. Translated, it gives CSARGDSTNSPLHF.

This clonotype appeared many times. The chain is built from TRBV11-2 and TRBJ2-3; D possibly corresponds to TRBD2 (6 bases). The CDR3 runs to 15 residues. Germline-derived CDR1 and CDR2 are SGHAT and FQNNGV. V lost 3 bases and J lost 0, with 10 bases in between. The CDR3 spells CASSFLGLSTDTQYF. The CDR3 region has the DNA TGTGCCAGCAGCTTTCTGGGACTGAGCACAGATACGCAGTATTTT.

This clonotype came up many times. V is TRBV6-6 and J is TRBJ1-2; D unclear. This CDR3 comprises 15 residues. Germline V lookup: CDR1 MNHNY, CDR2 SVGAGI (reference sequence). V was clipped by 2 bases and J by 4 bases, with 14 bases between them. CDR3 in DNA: TGTGCCAGCAGTTACCCCGAGAGGGCCGTCTATGGCTACACCTTC. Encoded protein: CASSYPERAVYGYTF.

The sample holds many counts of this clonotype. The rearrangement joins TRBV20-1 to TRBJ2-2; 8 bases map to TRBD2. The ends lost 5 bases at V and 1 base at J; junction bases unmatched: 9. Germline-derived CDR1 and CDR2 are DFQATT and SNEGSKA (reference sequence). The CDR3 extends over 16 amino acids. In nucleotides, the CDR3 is TGCAGTGCTCGGACCCGGCTAGCGGGGAACACCGGGGAGCTGTTTTTT. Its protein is CSARTRLAGNTGELFF.

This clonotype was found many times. CDR3 bases: TGCAGTGCTAGAGATCCAGGGTCACGGGTTTCACCCCTCCACTTT. Protein sequence: CSARDPGSRVSPLHF. The rearrangement links TRBV20-1 to TRBJ1-6; D may be TRBD1 (5 bases). CDR3 size: 15 residues. Germline assignment: CDR1 DFQATT and CDR2 SNEGSKA (reference sequence). Trimming stripped 0 bases from V and 9 bases from J, with 15 bases between.